A selection of T cell receptor beta chains follows, all from one sample in a study of T cell responses to AZD1222 COVID-19 vaccine. Using immunoSEQ multiplex PCR, the repertoire was profiled, and TCRdb retains in-frame clones only, with some absent. The data contain about 89,000 clones, about 88% of them singletons. Sequenced here: peripheral blood, sampled 28 days after the second AZD1222 dose. These receptors all stem from an adult who received the AZD1222 COVID-19 vaccine. Each CDR3 is given with its conserved first and last residue. D genes are given only for firm matches. The size field is filled for only some rows; it gives once, few, many or a size class.

cdr3_nt	cdr3_aa	j_call	v_call	d_call	clone_size
TGTGCCAGCAGTTACTCGGGGCTCCGCACTGAAGCTTTCTTT	CASSYSGLRTEAFF	TRBJ1-1	TRBV6-5	NA	NA
TGCGCCAGCAGCTTTCCACAGGGGAAGGAAGAGACCCAGTACTTC	CASSFPQGKEETQYF	TRBJ2-5	TRBV5-1	TRBD1	NA
TGTGCCAGCAGCTTATCAGGGTCAGGGCAGCCCCAGCATTTT	CASSLSGSGQPQHF	TRBJ1-5	TRBV7-9	NA	NA
TGTGCCAGCAGTACCGGACAGACCACTGAAAAACTGTTTTTT	CASSTGQTTEKLFF	TRBJ1-4	TRBV28	NA	NA
TGTGCCAGCAGCCTGGACAGCTACACTGAAGCTTTCTTT	CASSLDSYTEAFF	TRBJ1-1	TRBV27	NA	once
TGTGCCAGCAGTTACAAGGGTACGGGAACTGAAGCTTTCTTT	CASSYKGTGTEAFF	TRBJ1-1	TRBV6-2/TRBV6-3	NA	NA
TGTGCCTGGAGTGTACGGGTAGCGACCTACCATGAGCAGTTCTTC	CAWSVRVATYHEQFF	TRBJ2-1	TRBV30	NA	NA
TGTGCCTGGACGTCTAGCGGGGGCCCCTACAATGAGCAGTTCTTC	CAWTSSGGPYNEQFF	TRBJ2-1	TRBV30	TRBD2	NA
TGTGCCAGTAGTCTCAACCACCGGGACAGGGATGAGCAGTTCTTC	CASSLNHRDRDEQFF	TRBJ2-1	TRBV19	TRBD1	once
TGCGCCAGCAGCTTCGGACAGGGTTCACTGAACACTGAAGCTTTCTTT	CASSFGQGSLNTEAFF	TRBJ1-1	TRBV5-1	TRBD1	NA
TGTGCCAGCACCCCCTCTGGCTACACCTTC	CASTPSGYTF	TRBJ1-2	TRBV2	NA	NA
TGTGCCAGCACCTCCCTTGGACAGAGCTCTGGAAACACCATATATTTT	CASTSLGQSSGNTIYF	TRBJ1-3	TRBV2	NA	NA
TGTGCCAGCAGCAAACTGGAAAACACTGAAGCTTTCTTT	CASSKLENTEAFF	TRBJ1-1	TRBV28	NA	NA
TGTGCCAGCAGTTACTACAGGGCCGGGGAGCTGTTTTTT	CASSYYRAGELFF	TRBJ2-2	TRBV6-2/TRBV6-3	NA	NA
TGTGCCAGCAGCTTATCGTTCAGGGGTGGCACTGAAGCTTTCTTT	CASSLSFRGGTEAFF	TRBJ1-1	TRBV11-3	NA	NA
TGTGCCACTACGATTACTAGCGAAAGGGGCAATGAGCAGTTCTTC	CATTITSERGNEQFF	TRBJ2-1	TRBV2	TRBD2	NA
TGCGCCAGCAGCCAAGGTAGAGGGGGGGGTTACGAGCAGTACTTC	CASSQGRGGGYEQYF	TRBJ2-7	TRBV4-1	NA	few
TGCGCCAGCAGCCAAGATAGGACGGGCAGGGACCACTATGGCTACACCTTC	CASSQDRTGRDHYGYTF	TRBJ1-2	TRBV4-1	NA	NA
TGTGCCAGCAGCTTAGCGCCCAAGTCCGGGGAGCTGTTTTTT	CASSLAPKSGELFF	TRBJ2-2	TRBV7-8	NA	NA
TGCGCCAGCAGCTTGGACGTGACAGGATCCTACGAGCAGTACTTC	CASSLDVTGSYEQYF	TRBJ2-7	TRBV5-1	NA	NA
TGTGCCAGCAGGAGGACAGACTACGAGCAGTACTTC	CASRRTDYEQYF	TRBJ2-7	TRBV28	NA	NA
TGTGCCAGCAGCTTAAAGGGACAGCACCGATATGGCTACACCTTC	CASSLKGQHRYGYTF	TRBJ1-2	TRBV7-9	TRBD1	NA
TGTGCCAGCTTTAGAGCAGGGTTTTCTGGAAACACCATATATTTT	CASFRAGFSGNTIYF	TRBJ1-3	TRBV2	NA	NA
TGTGCCAGCAGCTTAGCGTTGAAGGGATCCGATGGCTACACCTTC	CASSLALKGSDGYTF	TRBJ1-2	TRBV7-9	NA	NA
TGCAGCGCCCGGACAGGGGGCATTACTGAAGCTTTCTTT	CSARTGGITEAFF	TRBJ1-1	TRBV29-1	TRBD1	NA
TGTGCCAGCAGCTTAGCGGCGGCGAGCTCCTACGAGCAGTACTTC	CASSLAAASSYEQYF	TRBJ2-7	TRBV7-2	NA	NA
TGTGCCAGCAAGAGGGGGGCGAACACCGGGGAGCTGTTTTTT	CASKRGANTGELFF	TRBJ2-2	TRBV2	NA	many
TGTGCCAGCAGCTTCCGGGGTCGTAGCTCCTACGAGCAGTACTTC	CASSFRGRSSYEQYF	TRBJ2-7	TRBV6-5	NA	NA
TGTGCCAGTTGCTGGACGGCGATAGGGTCACCCCTCCACTTT	CASCWTAIGSPLHF	TRBJ1-6	TRBV19	NA	NA
TGTGCCAGAACGTATGGACAGGGGGCCGCAGATACGCAGTATTTT	CARTYGQGAADTQYF	TRBJ2-3	TRBV6-5	TRBD1	NA
TGTGCCAGCAGCGTAGGGGGCAGCTCCTACGAGCAGTACTTC	CASSVGGSSYEQYF	TRBJ2-7	TRBV9	NA	NA
TGTGCCAGCAGTTTCGCAGGGGGCACTGAAGCTTTCTTT	CASSFAGGTEAFF	TRBJ1-1	TRBV6-5	TRBD1	few
TGTGCCAGCAGCCAAGTTTTGACCGGGGAGCTGTTTTTT	CASSQVLTGELFF	TRBJ2-2	TRBV3-1/TRBV3-2	NA	NA
TGTGCCAGCAGTTTACGGACAGGAGGCGAGACCCAGTACTTC	CASSLRTGGETQYF	TRBJ2-5	TRBV28	TRBD1	NA
TGCGCCAGCAGCCAAGTAGATCAGGACCCCTACGAGCAGTACTTC	CASSQVDQDPYEQYF	TRBJ2-7	TRBV4-1	NA	NA
TGTGCCAGCAGCCCCACCGCGCGGGGTGGCTATGGCTACACCTTC	CASSPTARGGYGYTF	TRBJ1-2	TRBV13	NA	once
TGCGCCAGCAGACTAGCCACAGATACGCAGTATTTT	CASRLATDTQYF	TRBJ2-3	TRBV5-1	NA	NA
TGTGCCAGCCGGTTAGGCGGAAACACCGGGGAGCTGTTTTTT	CASRLGGNTGELFF	TRBJ2-2	TRBV27	NA	NA
TGTGCCACCAGAGTACCTGGACAGGGGATGTGGAGCAATCAGCCCCAGCATTTT	CATRVPGQGMWSNQPQHF	TRBJ1-5	TRBV24-1	TRBD1	NA
TGTGCCAGCAGCCCGGGGGGGGCGCGGGGAGTTCAGCCCCAGCATTTT	CASSPGGARGVQPQHF	TRBJ1-5	TRBV7-9	NA	few
TGTGCCAGTAGTATCGGGGCCCTCAGGGCAGATGAAGCTTTCTTT	CASSIGALRADEAFF	TRBJ1-1	TRBV19	NA	NA
TGTGCCAGCAGCCAGGGGACTAGTCCCTACGAGCAGTACTTC	CASSQGTSPYEQYF	TRBJ2-7	TRBV5-4	TRBD2	NA
TGTGCCAGCAACCCCTACGGTAGGAACGGCTACACCTTC	CASNPYGRNGYTF	TRBJ1-2	TRBV2	NA	NA
TGTGCCAGCAGCTCGGGACAGGTTTTACACTTC	CASSSGQVLHF	TRBJ1-2	TRBV7-9	TRBD1	NA
TGTGCCAGCAGCCCGGACGGAAACTCTGGAAACACCATATATTTT	CASSPDGNSGNTIYF	TRBJ1-3	TRBV5-4	NA	NA
TGTGCCAGCAGCCCCCGGGACAGGGGATACTATGGCTACACCTTC	CASSPRDRGYYGYTF	TRBJ1-2	TRBV3-1/TRBV3-2	TRBD1	NA
TGCAGTGCTAGTTGGGCGACTAATGAAAAACTGTTTTTT	CSASWATNEKLFF	TRBJ1-4	TRBV20-1	NA	NA
TGTGCCAGCAGTTTATGGCCGGGGGCAAGAGAGGAAAAACTGTTTTTT	CASSLWPGAREEKLFF	TRBJ1-4	TRBV27	NA	few
TGTGCCAGCAGTGAGGCCCAGGGGGCTGTTGAAAAACTGTTTTTT	CASSEAQGAVEKLFF	TRBJ1-4	TRBV6-1	TRBD1	NA
TGTGCCAGCAGTCGACAGGAGACTGGAAACACCATATATTTT	CASSRQETGNTIYF	TRBJ1-3	TRBV6-5	NA	NA
TGTGCCAGCAGCGCCTCCGGGACAGGGGGCCGCACTGAAGCTTTCTTT	CASSASGTGGRTEAFF	TRBJ1-1	TRBV11-2	TRBD1	NA
TGCGCCAGCAGCTTGGACTCAAACTATGGCTACACCTTC	CASSLDSNYGYTF	TRBJ1-2	TRBV5-1	NA	NA